This TCR beta chain appears in the sequencing data of a study of T cell changes during pregnancy in multiple sclerosis. Method: immunoSEQ multiplex PCR; TCRdb's copy keeps in-frame clones and lacks some. The sample holds more than 45,000 clones, 85% to 95% seen once. The CDR3 has 14 residues. V lost 1 base to trimming and J lost 8 bases; unmatched junction nucleotides: 2. CDR1 SNHLY and CDR2 FYNNEI come from the germline V gene. This TCR was recovered from a female donor in good health, enrolled as a control in a pregnancy study. The sequencing here drew on CD4+ T cells from peripheral blood mononuclear cells, taken in the second trimester of pregnancy. The rearrangement uses TRBV2 and TRBJ2-1, with 10 bases lining up with TRBD2. The CDR3: CASSEGGLADEQFF. The CDR3 DNA sequence: TGTGCCAGCAGTGAAGGAGGACTAGCGGATGAGCAGTTCTTC. Looking up the rest from reference TRBV2 and TRBJ2-1 gives the full variable domain: EPEVTQTPSHQVTQMGQEVILRCVPISNHLYFYWYRQILGQKVEFLVSFYNNEISEKSEIFDDQFSVERPDGSNFTLKIRSTKLEDSAMYFCASSEGGLADEQFFGPGTRLTVL.